The present T cell receptor (beta chain) was sequenced within a study of T-cell reconstitution after alpha-beta-depleted transplantation in children. Molecular barcoding with unique molecular identifiers was used for the TCRbeta library. MiXCR, applied by TCRdb to the PCR reads, yields one record per CDR3 protein. The sample lists about 610,000 distinct CDR3 sequences, over 9.5% occurring once. With 4 bases removed from V and 3 bases from J, the gap between germline ends came to 11 bases. The CDR3 sequence is 14 residues long. Looked up from germline, CDR1 is SGHRS and CDR2 is YFSETQ. The material was PBMCs from the stem cell graft donor, obtained from the stem cell graft. The V and J genes are TRBV5-1 and TRBJ2-1; possibly TRBD1 for D (6 bases). The sequence came from a human donor who donated a stem cell graft to a child with acute myeloid leukemia. The CDR3 DNA reads as TGCGCCAGCAGCAACGGACAGTTCTACAATGAGCAGTTCTTC. It translates to CASSNGQFYNEQFF.